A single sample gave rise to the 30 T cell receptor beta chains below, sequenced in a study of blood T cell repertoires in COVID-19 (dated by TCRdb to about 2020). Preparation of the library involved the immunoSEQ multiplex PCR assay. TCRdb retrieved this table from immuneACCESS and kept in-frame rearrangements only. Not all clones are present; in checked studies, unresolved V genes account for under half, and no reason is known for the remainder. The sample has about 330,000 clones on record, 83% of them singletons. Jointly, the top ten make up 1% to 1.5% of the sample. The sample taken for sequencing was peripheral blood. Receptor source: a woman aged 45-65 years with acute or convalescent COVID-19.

The CDR3 sequence: CASKSGGRRSPLHF. The DNA of the CDR3 is TGTGCCAGCAAATCAGGGGGCCGGCGTTCACCCCTCCACTTT. The chain joins TRBV27 to TRBJ1-6; 8 positions agree with TRBD1. This CDR3 comprises 14 residues. Germline CDR1 and CDR2: MNHEY and SMNVEV (reference sequence). Trimming took 7 bases from V and 9 from J; bases not matched to a gene: 8.

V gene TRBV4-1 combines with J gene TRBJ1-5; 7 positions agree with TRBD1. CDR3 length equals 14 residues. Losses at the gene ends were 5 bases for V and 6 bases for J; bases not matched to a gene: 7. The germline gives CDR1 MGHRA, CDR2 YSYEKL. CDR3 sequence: CASSSTGTGQPQHF. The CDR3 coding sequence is TGCGCCAGCAGCTCGACAGGGACGGGTCAGCCCCAGCATTTT.

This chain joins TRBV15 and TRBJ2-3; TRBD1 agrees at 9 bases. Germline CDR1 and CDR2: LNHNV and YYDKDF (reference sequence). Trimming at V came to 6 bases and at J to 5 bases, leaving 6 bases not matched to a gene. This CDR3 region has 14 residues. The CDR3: CATSLGTGRDTQYF. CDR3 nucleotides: TGTGCCACCAGTTTGGGGACAGGGAGAGATACGCAGTATTTT. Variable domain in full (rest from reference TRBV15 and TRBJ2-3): DAMVIQNPRYQVTQFGKPVTLSCSQTLNHNVMYWYQQKSSQAPKLLFHYYDKDFNNEADTPDNFQSRRPNTSFCFLDIRSPGLGDTAMYLCATSLGTGRDTQYFGPGTRLTVL.

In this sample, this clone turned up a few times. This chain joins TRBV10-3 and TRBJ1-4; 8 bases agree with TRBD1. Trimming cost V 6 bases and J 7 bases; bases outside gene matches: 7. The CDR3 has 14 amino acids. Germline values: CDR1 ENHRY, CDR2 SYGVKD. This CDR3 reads CAIRTGAPGEKLFF. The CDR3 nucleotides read TGTGCCATCAGGACAGGGGCGCCCGGTGAAAAACTGTTTTTT.

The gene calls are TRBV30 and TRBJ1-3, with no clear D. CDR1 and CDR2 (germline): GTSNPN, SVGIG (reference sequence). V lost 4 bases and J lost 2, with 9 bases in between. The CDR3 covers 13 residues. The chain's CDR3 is CAWKRAAGNTIYF. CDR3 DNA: TGTGCCTGGAAGAGGGCAGCTGGAAACACCATATATTTT.

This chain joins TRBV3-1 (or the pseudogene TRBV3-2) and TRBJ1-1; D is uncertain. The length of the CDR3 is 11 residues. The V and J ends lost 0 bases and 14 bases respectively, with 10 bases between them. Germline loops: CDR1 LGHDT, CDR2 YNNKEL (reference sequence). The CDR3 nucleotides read TGTGCCAGCAGCCAAGAGACCCAGGCCTTCTTT. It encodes CASSQETQAFF.

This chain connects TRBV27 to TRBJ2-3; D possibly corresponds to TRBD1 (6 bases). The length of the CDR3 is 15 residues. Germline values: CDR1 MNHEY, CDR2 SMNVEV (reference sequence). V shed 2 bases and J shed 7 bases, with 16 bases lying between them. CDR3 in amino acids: CASSLLPLGDNTQYF. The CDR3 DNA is TGTGCCAGCAGTTTACTCCCCCTGGGGGACAATACGCAGTATTTT.

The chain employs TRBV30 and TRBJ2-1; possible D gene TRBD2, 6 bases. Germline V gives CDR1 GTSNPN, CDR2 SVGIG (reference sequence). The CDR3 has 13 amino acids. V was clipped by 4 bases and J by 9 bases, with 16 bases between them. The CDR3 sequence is CAWKGGIWGEQFF. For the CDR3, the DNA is TGTGCCTGGAAGGGCGGGATCTGGGGTGAGCAGTTCTTC.

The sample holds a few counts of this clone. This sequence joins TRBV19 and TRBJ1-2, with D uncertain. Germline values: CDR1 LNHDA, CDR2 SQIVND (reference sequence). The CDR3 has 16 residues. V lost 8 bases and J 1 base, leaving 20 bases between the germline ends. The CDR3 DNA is TGTGCCAGTTCAGTGCCCGACAAGCTTGATAACTATGGCTACACCTTC. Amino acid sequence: CASSVPDKLDNYGYTF.

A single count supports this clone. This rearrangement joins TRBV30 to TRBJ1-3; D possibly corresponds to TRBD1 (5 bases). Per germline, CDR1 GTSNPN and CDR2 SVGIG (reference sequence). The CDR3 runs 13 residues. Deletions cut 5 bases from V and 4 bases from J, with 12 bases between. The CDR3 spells CAWDSGLGNTIYF. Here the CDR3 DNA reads TGTGCCTGGGACTCAGGGCTAGGAAACACCATATATTTT.

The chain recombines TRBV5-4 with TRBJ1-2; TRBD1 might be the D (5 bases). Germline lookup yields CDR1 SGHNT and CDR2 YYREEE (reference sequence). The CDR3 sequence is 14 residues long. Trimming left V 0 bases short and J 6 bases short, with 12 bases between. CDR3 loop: CASSLAGGGDGYTF. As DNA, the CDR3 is TGTGCCAGCAGCTTGGCCGGCGGAGGGGATGGCTACACCTTC.

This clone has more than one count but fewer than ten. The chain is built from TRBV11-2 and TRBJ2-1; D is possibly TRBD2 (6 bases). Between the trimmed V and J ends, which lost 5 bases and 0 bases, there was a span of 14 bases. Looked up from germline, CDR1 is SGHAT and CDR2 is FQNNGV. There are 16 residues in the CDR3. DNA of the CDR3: TGTGCCAGCAGCCCCGGGACTTTGAGCTCCTACAATGAGCAGTTCTTC. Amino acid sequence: CASSPGTLSSYNEQFF.

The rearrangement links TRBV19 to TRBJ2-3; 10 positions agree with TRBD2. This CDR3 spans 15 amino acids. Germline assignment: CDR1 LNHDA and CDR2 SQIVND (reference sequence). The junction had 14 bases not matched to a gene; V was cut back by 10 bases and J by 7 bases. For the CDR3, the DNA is TGTGCCACCGGAGGGGCTAGCGGGAGTTCGAATACGCAGTATTTT. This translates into CATGGASGSSNTQYF. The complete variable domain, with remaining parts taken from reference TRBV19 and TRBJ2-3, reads DGGITQSPKYLFRKEGQNVTLSCEQNLNHDAMYWYRQDPGQGLRLIYYSQIVNDFQKGDIAEGYSVSREKKESFPLTVTSAQKNPTAFYLCATGGASGSSNTQYFGPGTRLTVL.

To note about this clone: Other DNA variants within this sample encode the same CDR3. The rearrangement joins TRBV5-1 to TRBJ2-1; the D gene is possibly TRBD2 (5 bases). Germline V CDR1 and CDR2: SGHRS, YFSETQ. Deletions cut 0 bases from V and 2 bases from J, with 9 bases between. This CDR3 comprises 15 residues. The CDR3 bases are TGCGCCAGCAGCTTGGGTCTAGCTCCCTACAATGAGCAGTTCTTC. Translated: CASSLGLAPYNEQFF.

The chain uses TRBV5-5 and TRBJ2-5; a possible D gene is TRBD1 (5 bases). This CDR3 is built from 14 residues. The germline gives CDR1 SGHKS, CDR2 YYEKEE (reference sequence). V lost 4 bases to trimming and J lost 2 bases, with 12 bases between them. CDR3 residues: CASSRQGFQETQYF. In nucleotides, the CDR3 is TGTGCCAGCAGCCGGCAGGGATTTCAAGAGACCCAGTACTTC.

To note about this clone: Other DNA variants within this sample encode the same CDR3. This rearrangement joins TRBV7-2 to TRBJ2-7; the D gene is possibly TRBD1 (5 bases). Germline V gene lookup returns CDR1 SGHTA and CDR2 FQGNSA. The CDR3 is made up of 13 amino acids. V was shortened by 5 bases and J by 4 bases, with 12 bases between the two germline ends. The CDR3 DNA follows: TGTGCCAGCAGCCCCCAGGGTAGGTACGAGCAGTACTTC. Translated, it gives CASSPQGRYEQYF.

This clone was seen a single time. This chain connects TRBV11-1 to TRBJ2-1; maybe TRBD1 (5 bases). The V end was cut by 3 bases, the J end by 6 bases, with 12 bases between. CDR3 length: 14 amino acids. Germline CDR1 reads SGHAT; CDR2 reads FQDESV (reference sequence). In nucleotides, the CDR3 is TGTGCCAGCAGCTTGGGCACAGGAACCAATGAGCAGTTCTTC. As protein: CASSLGTGTNEQFF.

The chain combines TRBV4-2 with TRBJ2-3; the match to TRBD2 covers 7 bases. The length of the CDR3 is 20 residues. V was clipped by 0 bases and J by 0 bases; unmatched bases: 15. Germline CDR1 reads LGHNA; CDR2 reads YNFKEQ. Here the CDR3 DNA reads TGTGCCAGCAGCCAAGATGGGAGCGGGGCCGCCGTTTATAGCACAGATACGCAGTATTTT. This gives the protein CASSQDGSGAAVYSTDTQYF.

CDR3 sequence reads: CASGGLQGGSEQFF. The DNA for the CDR3 is TGTGCCAGCGGTGGCCTCCAGGGTGGAAGTGAGCAGTTCTTC. The chain links TRBV9 to TRBJ2-1; perhaps TRBD1 as D (5 bases). Trimming took 7 bases from V and 9 from J, leaving 20 bases between them. This CDR3 is built from 14 residues. The V gene's germline CDR1 is SGDLS and CDR2 YYNGEE.

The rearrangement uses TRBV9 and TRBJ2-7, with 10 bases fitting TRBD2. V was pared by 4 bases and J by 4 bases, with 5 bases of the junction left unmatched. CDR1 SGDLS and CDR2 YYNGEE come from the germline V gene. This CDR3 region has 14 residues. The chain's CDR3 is CASSPTSGIYEQYF. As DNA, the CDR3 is TGTGCCAGCAGCCCTACTAGCGGGATTTACGAGCAGTACTTC.

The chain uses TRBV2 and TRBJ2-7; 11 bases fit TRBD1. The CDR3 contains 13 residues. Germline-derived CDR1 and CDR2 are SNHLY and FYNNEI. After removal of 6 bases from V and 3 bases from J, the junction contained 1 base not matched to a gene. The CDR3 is CASRGTGGYEQYF. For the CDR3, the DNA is TGTGCCAGCAGGGGGACAGGGGGCTACGAGCAGTACTTC.

The CDR3, as DNA: TGTGCTAGTGGTTTGGGACAGGGGTTTGGAAACACCATATATTTT. It translates to CASGLGQGFGNTIYF. V usage is TRBV12-5 and J usage is TRBJ1-3; 8 nucleotides align to TRBD1. The ends lost 1 base at V and 3 bases at J; junction bases unmatched: 2. This CDR3 has 15 amino acids. CDR1 and CDR2 from the germline V gene are LGHNT and FRNRAP. Drawing the rest from reference TRBV12-5 and TRBJ1-3, the complete variable domain is DARVTQTPRHKVTEMGQEVTMRCQPILGHNTVFWYRQTMMQGLELLAYFRNRAPLDDSGMPKDRFSAEMPDATLATLKIQPSEPRDSAVYFCASGLGQGFGNTIYFGEGSWLTVV.

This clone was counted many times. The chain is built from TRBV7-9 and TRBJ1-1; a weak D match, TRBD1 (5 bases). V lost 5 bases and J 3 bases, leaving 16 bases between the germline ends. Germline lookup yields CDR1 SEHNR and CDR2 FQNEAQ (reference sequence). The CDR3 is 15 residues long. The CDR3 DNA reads TGTGCCAGCAGCCCTAGCCAGGGAGGGTACACTGAAGCTTTCTTT. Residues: CASSPSQGGYTEAFF.

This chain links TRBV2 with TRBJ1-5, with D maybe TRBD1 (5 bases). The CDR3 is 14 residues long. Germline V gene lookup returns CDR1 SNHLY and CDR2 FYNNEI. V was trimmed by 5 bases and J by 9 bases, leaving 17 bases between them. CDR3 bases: TGTGCCAGCAGTTCTTACTTAACCGGGGGGCCCCAGCATTTT. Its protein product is CASSSYLTGGPQHF.

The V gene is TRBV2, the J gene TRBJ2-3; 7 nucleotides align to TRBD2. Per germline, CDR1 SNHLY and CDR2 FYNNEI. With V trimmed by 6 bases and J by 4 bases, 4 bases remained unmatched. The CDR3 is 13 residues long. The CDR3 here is CASRGTKADTQYF. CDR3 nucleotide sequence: TGTGCCAGCAGAGGGACTAAGGCAGATACGCAGTATTTT.

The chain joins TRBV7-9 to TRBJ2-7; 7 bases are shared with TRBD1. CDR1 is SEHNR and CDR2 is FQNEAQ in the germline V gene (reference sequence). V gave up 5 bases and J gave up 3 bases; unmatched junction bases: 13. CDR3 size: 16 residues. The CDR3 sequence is CASSISSPGGLYEQYF. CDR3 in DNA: TGTGCCAGCAGCATTAGTTCCCCAGGGGGTCTCTACGAGCAGTACTTC.

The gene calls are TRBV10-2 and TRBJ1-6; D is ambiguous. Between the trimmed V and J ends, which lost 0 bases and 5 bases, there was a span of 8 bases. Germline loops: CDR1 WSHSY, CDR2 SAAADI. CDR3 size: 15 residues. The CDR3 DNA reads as TGCGCCAGCAGTGAGTCGGCCAGGAATAATTCACCCCTCCACTTT. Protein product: CASSESARNNSPLHF.

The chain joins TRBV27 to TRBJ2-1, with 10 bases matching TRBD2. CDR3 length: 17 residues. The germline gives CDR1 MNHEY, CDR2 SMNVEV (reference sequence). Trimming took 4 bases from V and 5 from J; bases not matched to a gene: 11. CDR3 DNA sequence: TGTGCCAGCAGTTCCAAACTACTAGCGGGGAGACACAATGAGCAGTTCTTC. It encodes CASSSKLLAGRHNEQFF.

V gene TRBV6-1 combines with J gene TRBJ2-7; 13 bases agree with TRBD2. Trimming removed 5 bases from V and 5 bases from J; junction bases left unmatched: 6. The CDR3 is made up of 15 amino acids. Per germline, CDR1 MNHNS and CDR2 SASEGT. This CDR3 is CASSKTSGRTHEQYF. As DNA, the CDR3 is TGTGCCAGCAGTAAGACTAGCGGGAGGACCCACGAGCAGTACTTC.

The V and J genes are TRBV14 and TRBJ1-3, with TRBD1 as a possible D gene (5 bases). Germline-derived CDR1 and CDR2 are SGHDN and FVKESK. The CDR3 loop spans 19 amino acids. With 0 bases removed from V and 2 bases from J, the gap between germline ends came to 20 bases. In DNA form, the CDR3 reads TGTGCCAGCAGCCAAGATCAAACTGGGGCGGCATCCCCTGGAAACACCATATATTTT. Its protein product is CASSQDQTGAASPGNTIYF.